These 24 T cell receptor beta chains were all obtained from the same sample, sequenced in a study of shared clonotypes between healthy human individuals. CD45RO-negative cells were positively selected for CCR7, leaving out terminally differentiated effector memory CD45RA+ cells. The table came from immunoSEQ multiplex PCR; TCRdb's copy has only in-frame clones and leaves some out. Found here are millions of clones, approximately 94% of them singletons; the top ten hold under 2%. The sequenced sample consisted of naive CD8+ T cells from PBMCs. The receptors stem from a man in his late teens or twenties in good health. Some clones in this sample may be carry-over from other donors' samples.

In DNA form, the CDR3 reads TGTGCCAGTAGTATCTCTGGGGGGGACAGGAACGAGCAGTACTTC. Its translation is CASSISGGDRNEQYF. The rearrangement uses TRBV19 and TRBJ2-7; possible D gene TRBD1, 8 bases. This CDR3 comprises 15 residues. Trimming shortened V by 3 bases and J by 5 bases, and 17 bases separated the two germline ends. In germline, CDR1 is LNHDA, CDR2 SQIVND (reference sequence). The full variable domain, completed using reference TRBV19 and TRBJ2-7, is DGGITQSPKYLFRKEGQNVTLSCEQNLNHDAMYWYRQDPGQGLRLIYYSQIVNDFQKGDIAEGYSVSREKKESFPLTVTSAQKNPTAFYLCASSISGGDRNEQYFGPGTRLTVT.

The CDR3 reads CASSLDRLNTGELFF. The CDR3 DNA reads TGTGCCAGCAGCTTGGACAGGCTGAACACCGGGGAGCTGTTTTTT. The chain employs TRBV5-5 and TRBJ2-2; tentatively, D is TRBD1 (5 bases). The CDR3 runs 15 residues. Germline CDR1 is SGHKS and CDR2 is YYEKEE (reference sequence). The ends were cut back, 0 bases at V and 1 base at J, with 7 bases in the middle.

Remarks on this clone: One end of the junction does not line up with germline, which may come from a read error. The J gene is TRBJ1-1, the V gene TRBV7-9; D gene ambiguous. There are 16 residues in the CDR3. CDR1 and CDR2 (germline): SEHNR, FQNEAQ (reference sequence). CDR3 region: CASSRYLGRVNTEAFF. The CDR3 DNA is TGTGCCAGCAGCCGATACCTTGGGCGGGTGAATACTGAAGCTTTCTTT.

The chain is built from TRBV19 and TRBJ1-2, with D possibly TRBD1 on 5 matching bases. Per germline, CDR1 LNHDA and CDR2 SQIVND (reference sequence). This CDR3 spans 16 amino acids. Trimming removed 7 bases from V and 7 bases from J, with 25 bases in between. The CDR3 region is CASTKAPGRRKSGYTF. The CDR3 DNA follows: TGTGCCAGTACCAAAGCACCGGGACGGAGGAAGAGTGGCTACACCTTC. The full variable domain, its missing parts supplied by reference TRBV19 and TRBJ1-2, is DGGITQSPKYLFRKEGQNVTLSCEQNLNHDAMYWYRQDPGQGLRLIYYSQIVNDFQKGDIAEGYSVSREKKESFPLTVTSAQKNPTAFYLCASTKAPGRRKSGYTFGSGTRLTVV.

CDR3 sequence (DNA): TGTGCCAGCAGCTTAGTGTCGGGGACTAGCGGGACCTACGAGCAGTACTTC. Residues: CASSLVSGTSGTYEQYF. The chain recombines TRBV7-9 with TRBJ2-7; TRBD2 matches 13 bases. Trimming took 1 base from V and 2 from J; bases not matched to a gene: 5. The CDR3 runs 17 residues. The V gene's germline CDR1 is SEHNR and CDR2 FQNEAQ (reference sequence). Complete variable domain (other parts from reference TRBV7-9 and TRBJ2-7): DTGVSQNPRHKITKRGQNVTFRCDPISEHNRLYWYRQTLGQGPEFLTYFQNEAQLEKSRLLSDRFSAERPKGSFSTLEIQRTEQGDSAMYLCASSLVSGTSGTYEQYFGPGTRLTVT.

Written as DNA, the CDR3 is TGTGCCAGCAGTCGACAGGGAGGGACTGAAGCTTTCTTT. Translated, it gives CASSRQGGTEAFF. This chain uses TRBV6-5 with TRBJ1-1; 7 bases are a match to TRBD1. The CDR3 covers 13 residues. Germline V gene lookup returns CDR1 MNHEY and CDR2 SVGAGI. V lost 5 bases, J lost 5 bases, and 5 bases stayed unmatched.

This CDR3 reads CASSELGRQVSYEQYF. CDR3 in DNA: TGTGCCAGCAGTGAATTAGGGCGACAGGTCTCCTACGAGCAGTACTTC. The V gene is TRBV2, the J gene TRBJ2-7; a weak D match, TRBD1 (6 bases). Germline V lookup: CDR1 SNHLY, CDR2 FYNNEI. V lost 2 bases and J 0 bases, leaving 14 bases between the germline ends. This CDR3 spans 16 amino acids.

The chain carries TRBV7-9 and TRBJ2-1; TRBD2 matches 8 bases. Losses at the gene ends were 5 bases for V and 0 bases for J; bases not matched to a gene: 9. The CDR3 sequence is 17 residues long. Per germline, CDR1 SEHNR and CDR2 FQNEAQ (reference sequence). The CDR3 loop reads CASSPRGGLGSYNEQFF. The CDR3 DNA is TGTGCCAGCAGCCCACGGGGGGGGCTAGGCTCCTACAATGAGCAGTTCTTC. The full variable domain, in which reference TRBV7-9 and TRBJ2-1 provide the parts outside the CDR3, is DTGVSQNPRHKITKRGQNVTFRCDPISEHNRLYWYRQTLGQGPEFLTYFQNEAQLEKSRLLSDRFSAERPKGSFSTLEIQRTEQGDSAMYLCASSPRGGLGSYNEQFFGPGTRLTVL.

The chain employs TRBV11-2 and TRBJ2-1, with a tentative D call TRBD2 (5 bases). Germline CDR1 is SGHAT and CDR2 is FQNNGV. With 2 bases removed from V and 6 bases from J, the gap between germline ends came to 14 bases. The CDR3 sequence is 15 residues long. CDR3 protein: CASSLISGNLNEQFF. The CDR3 bases are TGTGCCAGCAGCTTAATAAGCGGAAATCTCAATGAGCAGTTCTTC.

The gene calls are TRBV4-3 and TRBJ2-3, with 9 bases that match TRBD2. The CDR3 has 15 residues. The V gene end was trimmed by 1 base and the J gene end by 2 bases; junction bases not matched to a gene: 1. Germline V CDR1 and CDR2: LGHNA, YSLEER. CDR3 in DNA: TGCGCCAGCAGCCAAGCTAGCGGGATCACAGATACGCAGTATTTT. This translates into CASSQASGITDTQYF.

V gene TRBV11-1 combines with J gene TRBJ2-5; a possible D gene is TRBD2 (6 bases). This CDR3 has 16 residues. The V and J ends lost 1 base and 1 base respectively, with 13 bases between them. CDR1 is SGHAT, CDR2 FQDESV, per germline (reference sequence). Here the CDR3 DNA reads TGTGCCAGCAGCTTAGAGGGACGGAGGGTCCAAGAGACCCAGTACTTC. Its translation is CASSLEGRRVQETQYF.

This clone appeared once. This chain connects TRBV28 to TRBJ2-3, with D perhaps given as TRBD1 or TRBD2 (5 bases each). The CDR3 runs 13 residues. The germline V and J ends were trimmed by 7 bases and 2 bases, with 10 bases remaining between them. The germline CDR1 and CDR2 sequences are MDHEN and SYDVKM. For the CDR3, the DNA is TGTGCCAGCAATATCGGGACCACAGATACGCAGTATTTT. Amino acid sequence: CASNIGTTDTQYF.

V is TRBV6-5 and J is TRBJ2-1; D is ambiguous. The CDR3 contains 14 residues. Germline V lookup: CDR1 MNHEY, CDR2 SVGAGI. Trimming took off 0 bases at V and 3 bases at J, with 6 bases between the two ends. This CDR3 is CASSYSKDYNEQFF. CDR3 DNA sequence: TGTGCCAGCAGTTACTCGAAGGACTACAATGAGCAGTTCTTC.

The rearrangement joins TRBV5-1 to TRBJ2-7, with D uncertain. CDR1 and CDR2 from the germline V gene are SGHRS and YFSETQ. The V end was cut by 5 bases, the J end by 2 bases, with 20 bases between. The CDR3 totals 16 residues. The chain's CDR3 is CASRQGRVPEPYEQYF. Written as DNA, the CDR3 is TGCGCCAGCAGACAAGGAAGGGTACCCGAACCCTACGAGCAGTACTTC. Drawing the rest from reference TRBV5-1 and TRBJ2-7, the complete variable domain is KAGVTQTPRYLIKTRGQQVTLSCSPISGHRSVSWYQQTPGQGLQFLFEYFSETQRNKGNFPGRFSGRQFSNSRSEMNVSTLELGDSALYLCASRQGRVPEPYEQYFGPGTRLTVT.

This clone appeared once. This chain uses TRBV30 with TRBJ2-2; D call uncertain. Trimming took off 2 bases at V and 6 bases at J, with 10 bases between the two ends. The germline gives CDR1 GTSNPN, CDR2 SVGIG (reference sequence). The length of the CDR3 is 13 residues. This CDR3 is CAWSLVLPGELFF. In DNA form, the CDR3 reads TGTGCCTGGAGTCTGGTCCTCCCCGGGGAGCTGTTTTTT.

This clone has a handful of counts. J is TRBJ2-1 and V is TRBV7-9; 7 nucleotides align to TRBD2. Germline CDR1 reads SEHNR; CDR2 reads FQNEAQ (reference sequence). V trimming: 3 bases; J trimming: 2 bases; junction bases outside the gene matches: 7. The CDR3 contains 16 residues. CDR3 sequence: CASSFPAGDPYNEQFF. The DNA of the CDR3 is TGTGCCAGCAGCTTTCCGGCGGGAGACCCCTACAATGAGCAGTTCTTC.

The chain recombines TRBV9 with TRBJ2-7; 8 nucleotides line up with TRBD2. V was pared by 4 bases and J by 4 bases, with 13 bases of the junction left unmatched. Germline assignment: CDR1 SGDLS and CDR2 YYNGEE. This CDR3 contains 16 residues. The CDR3 coding sequence is TGTGCCAGCAGCCCGAATAGCGGGACGAGGGGATACGAGCAGTACTTC. This encodes CASSPNSGTRGYEQYF.

This clone is a singleton in its sample. The chain is built from TRBV27 and TRBJ1-2; D perhaps matches TRBD1 (5 bases). Between the trimmed V and J ends, which lost 10 bases and 8 bases, there was a span of 20 bases. The length of the CDR3 is 13 residues. Germline CDR1 MNHEY, CDR2 SMNVEV (reference sequence). The CDR3 loop reads CATQPGGFGGYTF. DNA of the CDR3: TGTGCCACTCAACCCGGGGGTTTTGGAGGCTACACCTTC.

The V and J genes are TRBV2 and TRBJ1-1, with TRBD1 as a possible D gene (5 bases). This CDR3 spans 12 amino acids. Trimming cost V 3 bases and J 8 bases, with 10 bases left between them. Germline assignment: CDR1 SNHLY and CDR2 FYNNEI. CDR3 loop: CASSEMRGEAFF. The CDR3 DNA follows: TGTGCCAGCAGTGAGATGAGGGGAGAAGCTTTCTTT.

The chain joins TRBV6-5 to TRBJ1-2; perhaps TRBD1 as D (6 bases). The CDR3 sequence is 15 residues long. The germline V gene has CDR1 MNHEY and CDR2 SVGAGI. The V and J ends lost 4 bases and 8 bases respectively, with 20 bases between them. The CDR3 spells CASSSFPRDIHGYTF. Written as DNA, the CDR3 is TGTGCCAGCAGTTCGTTTCCCCGGGACATACACGGCTACACCTTC.

The chain is built from TRBV6-1 and TRBJ2-7; unclear D gene. The CDR3 runs 15 residues. Trimming pared 0 bases from V and 4 bases from J, leaving 13 bases between. CDR1 is MNHNS and CDR2 is SASEGT in the germline V gene. The CDR3 sequence is CASSEANTASYEQYF. DNA of the CDR3: TGTGCCAGCAGTGAAGCGAATACAGCGTCATACGAGCAGTACTTC.

The genes are TRBV9 and TRBJ2-3, with D possibly TRBD1 on 5 matching bases. Trimming cost V 2 bases and J 0 bases, with 10 bases left between them. Germline CDR1 reads SGDLS; CDR2 reads YYNGEE. The CDR3 is 15 amino acids. CDR3 loop: CASSVDSPSTDTQYF. CDR3 DNA: TGTGCCAGCAGCGTTGACAGCCCGAGCACAGATACGCAGTATTTT.

The genes are TRBV19 and TRBJ2-1, with D perhaps TRBD1 (6 bases). The CDR3 is 17 residues long. V gave up 7 bases and J gave up 0 bases, with 19 bases separating them. Looked up from germline, CDR1 is LNHDA and CDR2 is SQIVND (reference sequence). The CDR3 protein is CASNLGTSESSYNEQFF. CDR3 DNA sequence: TGTGCCAGTAATCTGGGGACAAGCGAGAGCTCCTACAATGAGCAGTTCTTC. Combining the CDR3 with reference TRBV19 and TRBJ2-1 gives the whole variable domain DGGITQSPKYLFRKEGQNVTLSCEQNLNHDAMYWYRQDPGQGLRLIYYSQIVNDFQKGDIAEGYSVSREKKESFPLTVTSAQKNPTAFYLCASNLGTSESSYNEQFFGPGTRLTVL.

Concerning this clone itself: Other DNA sequences in the same sample also yield this CDR3. The chain's CDR3 is CSVAGGSSYEQYF. CDR3 coding DNA: TGCAGCGTTGCGGGAGGAAGCTCCTACGAGCAGTACTTC. The gene calls are TRBV29-1 and TRBJ2-7, with 7 bases matching TRBD2. V shed 4 bases and J 0 bases; nucleotides not matched to a gene: 3. The CDR3 has 13 residues. Germline assignment: CDR1 SQVTM and CDR2 ANQGSEA.